The present T cell receptor (beta chain) was sequenced within a study of T cells in tuberculosis (dated by TCRdb to 2016 to 2019). Regarding the research as a whole: The study combined CD1B tetramers and high-throughput TCR immunosequencing to characterize T cells specific for the mycobacterial lipid antigen glucose monomycolate (GMM). In a South African clinical cohort, IGRA-negative adolescents, IGRA-positive adolescents with latent tuberculosis and adults with active tuberculosis were compared, with nine to eleven people in each group. Broad study findings and their caveats: Using GEM motif frequencies, a classifier achieved under 75% accuracy, whereas a classifier built on the diverse GMM-specific repertoire got to 87% accuracy (AUROC more than 0.85). Shorter CDR3-alpha lengths in active tuberculosis patients partly drove the smaller NN-distances, and the TCR-beta difference was not statistically significant. Which clinical samples got chosen depended on the availability of cryopreserved specimens, and the active tuberculosis cases were adults, whereas the controls were adolescents. Compared with IGRA-negative controls, TCR-alpha repertoires from active tuberculosis had smaller mean NN-distances to GMM-specific TCRs, which suggests clonal expansion of these TCRs.

The immunoSEQ multiplex PCR assay was used to generate TCR libraries, with TCR-beta and/or TCR-alpha/delta assays applied to each sample. The Illumina high-throughput platform was used to sequence the amplified TCR libraries. Under the source paper's analysis protocol: Clustering and dimensionality reduction were performed using pairwise TCRdist distances among GMM-specific receptors from ex vivo sorted or in vitro expanded T cells. The score assigned to each clinical repertoire was mean NN-distance, meaning the average TCRdist to the nearest 10% of tetramer-positive reference sequences. GEM TCR motif frequency was calculated as the fraction of unique TCRs that matched known GEM sequences by V/J usage and CDR3 length. Linear discriminant analysis with leave-one-out cross-validation, implemented in scikit-learn, was used to classify active tuberculosis. The source is immuneACCESS, and TCRdb retained only in-frame sequences with V and J called. Part of the clones is not carried over; for the studies checked, unresolved V genes explain less than half of this, and the remainder is unexplained. That table furnishes V, J and clone size, whereas the DNA furnished D and trimming. This sample comprises around 30,000 clones, 93% of them detected only once. The top ten constitute roughly 5% of the sample.

At study entry, a tuberculin skin test and the QuantiFERON-TB GOLD In-Tube IGRA were used to screen adolescents for latent tuberculosis infection. Unsorted cryopreserved PBMC were immunosequenced, covering on average roughly 100,000 T cells per clinical donor. Eleven high schools in the Worcester region of the Western Cape, South Africa, served as enrollment sites for adolescents aged 12 to 18 years. Approximately 10 adolescents infected with M. tuberculosis and about ten uninfected adolescents were chosen and matched for age and sex. For the adolescents, PBMC were isolated by density centrifugation from freshly drawn heparinized blood and then cryopreserved. Points on this clone: Which antigen it targets is not known. Base qualities are missing; no much larger clone stands one base away. This sample also contains other DNA sequences that code for the same CDR3.

The CDR3 covers 19 residues, taking in both the cysteine and the phenylalanine. Kept here is only the CDR3 DNA, which spans 57 bases and is read in frame from base 1. At the junction V is shortened by 1 base and J by 0 bases; bases outside the gene matches: 9. CDR1 and CDR2, per the germline V gene (reference sequence), are MNHEY and SMNVEV. The receptor comes from a donor aged 10-29 years with latent tuberculosis or without tuberculosis infection. Source material: PBMCs. The V gene is TRBV27 and the J gene is TRBJ2-3; 11 central nucleotides agree with TRBD2. The CDR3 reads CASSLFRLAGGESTDTQYF. The DNA sequence is TGTGCCAGCAGTTTATTTAGGCTAGCGGGAGGCGAAAGCACAGATACGCAGTATTTT.